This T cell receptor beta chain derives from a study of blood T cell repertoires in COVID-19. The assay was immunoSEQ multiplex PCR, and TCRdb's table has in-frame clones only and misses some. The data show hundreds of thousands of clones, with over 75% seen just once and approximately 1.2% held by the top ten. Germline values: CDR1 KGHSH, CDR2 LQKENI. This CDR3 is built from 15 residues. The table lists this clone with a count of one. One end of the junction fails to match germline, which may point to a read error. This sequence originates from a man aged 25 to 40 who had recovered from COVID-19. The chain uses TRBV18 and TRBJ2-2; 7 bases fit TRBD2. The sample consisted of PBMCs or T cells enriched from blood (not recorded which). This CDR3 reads CASSPGLGNIGELFF. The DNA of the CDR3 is TGTGCCAGCTCACCCGGACTAGGAAACATCGGGGAGCTGTTTTTT.